A single sample is the source of the 27 T cell receptor beta chains below, sequenced in a study of OX40 agonist ivuxolimab in advanced cancers. Generated by immunoSEQ multiplex PCR, the TCRdb table keeps only in-frame clones and is missing some. Of more than 2,500 clones listed, roughly 72% are singletons. Sequenced here: CD4+ or CD8+ T cells sorted from blood, sampled in a trial of the OX40 agonist ivuxolimab. The source of these receptors is an adult with an advanced solid tumor such as melanoma, head and neck, liver or kidney cancer.

The chain employs TRBV6-6 and TRBJ2-7, with 7 bases lining up with TRBD1. The J segment lost 4 bases and the V segment lost 5 bases, leaving 2 bases of the junction unmatched. The CDR3 consists of 12 residues. The germline V gene encodes CDR1 MNHNY and CDR2 SVGAGI (reference sequence). CDR3 nucleotide sequence: TGTGCCAGCAGTCCCAGGGGGTACGAGCAGTACTTC. Its protein is CASSPRGYEQYF.

The chain couples TRBV29-1 to TRBJ2-4, with D uncertain. The CDR3 extends over 13 amino acids. Germline CDR1 SQVTM, CDR2 ANQGSEA. V lost 6 bases and J 2 bases, leaving 11 bases between the germline ends. CDR3 DNA sequence: TGCAGCGTCCGGTCGGGTACCAAAAACATTCAGTACTTC. This encodes CSVRSGTKNIQYF. Full variable domain (rest looked up from reference TRBV29-1 and TRBJ2-4): SAVISQKPSRDICQRGTSLTIQCQVDSQVTMMFWYRQQPGQSLTLIATANQGSEATYESGFVIDKFPISRPNLTFSTLTVSNMSPEDSSIYLCSVRSGTKNIQYFGAGTRLSVL.

This clone was seen once. The CDR3 loop reads CASSSLVQYEQYF. Written as DNA, the CDR3 is TGTGCCAGCAGCTCCCTGGTGCAGTACGAGCAGTACTTC. The chain has TRBV28 and TRBJ2-7; D ambiguous. V lost 6 bases and J 4 bases, leaving 13 bases between the germline ends. The CDR3 has 13 amino acids. Looked up from germline, CDR1 is MDHEN and CDR2 is SYDVKM.

This clone is termed large (0.1 to 1%). The chain links TRBV2 to TRBJ1-5; 12 bases fit TRBD1. The CDR3 is made up of 14 amino acids. J gave up 4 bases and V 8 bases, and 3 bases lay outside the gene matches. Germline CDR1 SNHLY, CDR2 FYNNEI. The CDR3: CASWDRGPNQPQHF. The CDR3, as DNA: TGTGCCAGCTGGGACAGGGGGCCGAATCAGCCCCAGCATTTT.

This clone is a singleton in its sample. The chain links TRBV6-1 to TRBJ2-3, with 7 bases lining up with TRBD1. V dropped 10 bases and J dropped 4; count of bases not matched to a gene: 14. Germline CDR1 is MNHNS and CDR2 is SASEGT. The CDR3 covers 15 residues. CDR3 loop: CATWERGLDPDTQYF. DNA of the CDR3: TGTGCCACCTGGGAAAGGGGGCTGGATCCAGATACGCAGTATTTT.

The chain carries TRBV5-4 and TRBJ1-2; unclear D gene. The CDR3 contains 14 residues. Trimming removed 4 bases at V and 0 bases at J, with 10 bases between. CDR1 and CDR2 from the germline V gene are SGHNT and YYREEE (reference sequence). The DNA of the CDR3 is TGTGCCAGCAGCCCCCTCCCGGCTAACTATGGCTACACCTTC. Translating it yields CASSPLPANYGYTF.

V gene TRBV10-3 combines with J gene TRBJ2-3; perhaps TRBD2 as D (5 bases). The germline CDR1 and CDR2 sequences are ENHRY and SYGVKD. The CDR3 spans 13 residues. The germline V and J ends were trimmed by 3 bases and 2 bases, with 6 bases remaining between them. The CDR3 nucleotides are TGTGCCATCAGTGAAGCGGACACAGATACGCAGTATTTT. Translation: CAISEADTDTQYF.

The chain recombines TRBV19 with TRBJ1-5, with D perhaps matching TRBD1 (5 bases). Between the trimmed V and J ends, which lost 10 bases and 8 bases, there was a span of 18 bases. The CDR3 is 13 amino acids. From germline, CDR1 is LNHDA and CDR2 SQIVND (reference sequence). The DNA of the CDR3 is TGTGCCACCGATCTAGAGGGGCAAGAGCCCCAGCATTTT. The encoded protein is CATDLEGQEPQHF. Based on the CDR3 plus reference TRBV19 and TRBJ1-5, the full variable domain is DGGITQSPKYLFRKEGQNVTLSCEQNLNHDAMYWYRQDPGQGLRLIYYSQIVNDFQKGDIAEGYSVSREKKESFPLTVTSAQKNPTAFYLCATDLEGQEPQHFGDGTRLSIL.

As for this clone: Its ends do not fully match the called genes, so a read error is possible. The CDR3 spells CASSYLPDSQVTQYF. The CDR3, as DNA: TGTGCCAGCAGTTACCTCCCTGACTCGCAAGTGACCCAGTACTTC. J is TRBJ2-5 and V is TRBV6-5; D is ambiguous. Germline V gives CDR1 MNHEY, CDR2 SVGAGI. This CDR3 spans 15 amino acids.

In this sample, this clone turned up a few times. J is TRBJ2-1 and V is TRBV5-6; TRBD2 agrees at 13 bases. This CDR3 comprises 16 residues. After removal of 1 base from V and 4 bases from J, the junction contained 2 bases not matched to a gene. In germline, CDR1 is SGHDT, CDR2 YYEEEE. For the CDR3, the DNA is TGTGCCAGCAGCTTGACTAGCGGGGGGGTTTACAATGAGCAGTTCTTC. Translation gives CASSLTSGGVYNEQFF.

V gene TRBV5-5 combines with J gene TRBJ2-7; D possibly matches TRBD1 or TRBD2 (6 bases each). Per the germline V gene, CDR1 is SGHKS and CDR2 is YYEKEE (reference sequence). The CDR3 extends over 14 amino acids. Trimming pared 0 bases from V and 6 bases from J, leaving 13 bases between. Written as DNA, the CDR3 is TGTGCCAGCAGCTTGGGGATGGGGGGCGGCGAGCAGTACTTC. Its protein is CASSLGMGGGEQYF.

CDR3 nucleotide sequence: TGTGCCAGCAGTGACGGGGGCATAAATTCACCCCTCCACTTT. It specifies CASSDGGINSPLHF. The chain is built from TRBV6-4 and TRBJ1-6, with TRBD1 as a possible D gene (6 bases). The CDR3 covers 14 residues. Germline V gene sequence: CDR1 MRHNA, CDR2 SNTAGT. V was shortened by 2 bases and J by 7 bases, with 9 bases between the two germline ends.

This clone was counted between two and nine times. V usage is TRBV7-2 and J usage is TRBJ2-1, with D hard to call. The germline V gene has CDR1 SGHTA and CDR2 FQGNSA. The CDR3 has 13 residues. V lost 6 bases to trimming and J lost 8 bases, with 14 bases between them. The CDR3 region is CASRSPPDYEQFF. CDR3 in DNA: TGTGCCAGCAGGTCCCCCCCGGATTATGAGCAGTTCTTC.

The chain has TRBV19 and TRBJ2-3; no firm D call. Germline CDR1 LNHDA, CDR2 SQIVND (reference sequence). The CDR3 is 13 residues long. V was pared by 8 bases and J by 1 base, with 10 bases between. In DNA, the CDR3 is TGTGCCAGTGCGACTGGCGGCACAGATACGCAGTATTTT. Translation: CASATGGTDTQYF.

The gene calls are TRBV27 and TRBJ2-3; perhaps TRBD2 as D (5 bases). Germline V gives CDR1 MNHEY, CDR2 SMNVEV (reference sequence). The CDR3 consists of 13 residues. V was shortened by 0 bases and J by 7 bases, with 8 bases between the two germline ends. The CDR3 sequence: CASSLSQRNTQYF. CDR3 coding DNA: TGTGCCAGCAGTTTATCGCAGCGGAATACGCAGTATTTT.

The chain recombines TRBV6-5 with TRBJ1-2, with no clear D. The germline gives CDR1 MNHEY, CDR2 SVGAGI. Trimming cost V 6 bases and J 3 bases, with 11 bases left between them. This CDR3 comprises 13 residues. The CDR3 protein is CASSRRGDYGYTF. CDR3 DNA sequence: TGTGCCAGCAGCCGCCGCGGAGACTATGGCTACACCTTC.

This clone was seen only once. The V gene is TRBV4-2, the J gene TRBJ1-3; 7 positions agree with TRBD1. Germline CDR1 is LGHNA and CDR2 is YNFKEQ. V was pared by 0 bases and J by 2 bases, with 4 bases of the junction left unmatched. The length of the CDR3 is 16 residues. Here the CDR3 DNA reads TGTGCCAGCAGCCAAGAAGAAGACAGGGCTGGAAACACCATATATTTT. Protein product: CASSQEEDRAGNTIYF.

This clone was observed a handful of times. This chain uses TRBV4-3 with TRBJ2-7; 11 nucleotides agree with TRBD2. Germline V CDR1 and CDR2: LGHNA, YSLEER. V lost 4 bases, J lost 4 bases, and 6 bases stayed unmatched. The CDR3 totals 15 residues. The CDR3 DNA follows: TGCGCCAGCAGCCCCGGGACTAGCGGAACGTACGAGCAGTACTTC. This encodes CASSPGTSGTYEQYF.

This chain links TRBV23-1 with TRBJ2-7; D not resolved. TRBV23-1 carries the ORF label, with uncertain function. V was shortened by 6 bases and J by 0 bases, with 6 bases between the two germline ends. The CDR3 has 12 residues. As DNA, the CDR3 is TGCGCCAGCAGACAGAGCTCCTACGAGCAGTACTTC. Translated: CASRQSSYEQYF.

The chain carries TRBV4-3 and TRBJ1-3; 7 nucleotides align to TRBD1. There are 16 residues in the CDR3. V shed 0 bases and J 4 bases; nucleotides not matched to a gene: 6. Germline V gene sequence: CDR1 LGHNA, CDR2 YSLEER. The chain's CDR3 is CASSQDQGGSGNTIYF. The CDR3 DNA follows: TGCGCCAGCAGCCAAGATCAGGGGGGGTCCGGAAACACCATATATTTT.

Here the CDR3 reads CASIGQFYTEAFF. CDR3 DNA sequence: TGTGCCAGCATAGGACAGTTCTACACTGAAGCTTTCTTT. V and J are TRBV25-1 and TRBJ1-1; the D gene is possibly TRBD1 (6 bases). The CDR3 runs 13 residues. V gave up 7 bases and J gave up 3 bases, with 12 bases separating them. Germline CDR1 MGHDK, CDR2 SYGVNS.

This chain uses TRBV4-2 with TRBJ1-5; D unclear. CDR1 and CDR2 (germline): LGHNA, YNFKEQ. This CDR3 spans 15 amino acids. V lost 4 bases to trimming and J lost 0 bases, with 10 bases between them. The CDR3 DNA reads as TGTGCCAGCAGCCTCACTATTGATAGCAATCAGCCCCAGCATTTT. As protein: CASSLTIDSNQPQHF.

This clone was observed a few times. V is TRBV7-9 and J is TRBJ2-6; 9 nucleotides match TRBD1. Trimming cost V 5 bases and J 2 bases; bases outside gene matches: 10. The CDR3 length is 18 residues. Looked up from germline, CDR1 is SEHNR and CDR2 is FQNEAQ (reference sequence). CDR3 sequence (DNA): TGTGCCAGCAGCGGGGGACAGGGTTATAGGGCTGGGGCCAACGTCCTGACTTTC. It codes for CASSGGQGYRAGANVLTF.

V usage is TRBV5-8 and J usage is TRBJ2-2; possibly TRBD1 or TRBD2 for D (5 bases each). The CDR3 has 13 residues. Per germline, CDR1 SGHTS and CDR2 YDEGEE. Trimming took 3 bases from V and 4 from J, leaving 7 bases between them. The CDR3 sequence: CASSWDLTGELFF. Here the CDR3 DNA reads TGTGCCAGCAGCTGGGACCTCACCGGGGAGCTGTTTTTT.

The rearrangement uses TRBV7-9 and TRBJ2-3; TRBD1 matches at 9 bases. The CDR3 is 12 residues long. V trimming: 5 bases; J trimming: 10 bases; junction bases outside the gene matches: 4. CDR1 is SEHNR, CDR2 FQNEAQ, per germline (reference sequence). This CDR3 reads CASSTTGGSQYF. DNA of the CDR3: TGTGCCAGCAGCACGACAGGGGGATCGCAGTATTTT.

The V gene is TRBV6-6, the J gene TRBJ2-5; either TRBD1 or TRBD2 may supply D (5 bases each). The CDR3 runs to 15 residues. V lost 6 bases, J lost 5 bases, and 19 bases lay in between. Germline loops: CDR1 MNHNY, CDR2 SVGAGI (reference sequence). CDR3 in amino acids: CASRDRDAGEETQYF. The CDR3 DNA follows: TGTGCCAGCAGAGACCGGGACGCTGGGGAGGAGACCCAGTACTTC.

The chain employs TRBV6-4 and TRBJ2-3, with 8 positions matching TRBD2. Per germline, CDR1 MRHNA and CDR2 SNTAGT. Trimming removed 0 bases from V and 0 bases from J; junction bases left unmatched: 2. The CDR3 has 16 amino acids. CDR3 DNA: TGTGCCAGCAGTGACTCGGCGGGGGGAAGCACAGATACGCAGTATTTT. Its translation: CASSDSAGGSTDTQYF.